This is a list of T cell receptor beta chains from one sample in a study of T-cell memory formation after mild COVID-19. From the 5' RACE reads, TCRdb called clonotypes with MiXCR, one entry per CDR3 protein. The table has around 200,000 distinct CDR3 sequences, around 27% seen once. The sample comprised PBMCs or a T cell subset sorted from them (not recorded which). These receptors were taken from an adult woman who had mild COVID-19 (a few samples of this study predate the infection). Cell type and time point are not known. CDR3s include the opening cysteine and the closing phenylalanine or tryptophan. The order of the fields is clone size, V gene, D gene, J gene, CDR3 DNA, CDR3 protein. D genes are given only for firm matches. Size is omitted from some rows. Given values are once, few, many or a class for expanded clones.

-	TRBV7-3	TRBD2	TRBJ2-4	TGTGCCAGCAGCATAGCGGGGGGGAACATTCAGTACTTC	CASSIAGGNIQYF
-	TRBV20-1	-	TRBJ1-2	TGCAGTGCTAGAGAGGGGCAGGGACACTACTATGGCTACACCTTC	CSAREGQGHYYGYTF
-	TRBV12-3/TRBV12-4	-	TRBJ1-2	TGTGCCAGCAGTGACAGGCTTGGCTACACCTTC	CASSDRLGYTF
few	TRBV6-2/TRBV6-3	-	TRBJ1-5	TGTGCCAGCAGTTACAGCATAAACAGCAATCAGCCCCAGCATTTT	CASSYSINSNQPQHF
-	TRBV30	-	TRBJ1-2	TGTGCCTGGAGTAGGAGGGACGGCTTCTATGGCTACACCTTC	CAWSRRDGFYGYTF
few	TRBV18	-	TRBJ2-7	TGTGCCAGCTCACCATCCGGGACGGCCTACGAGCAGTACTTC	CASSPSGTAYEQYF
many	TRBV7-6	-	TRBJ1-5	TGTGCCAGCAGCCTGACTGGAAGTAGCAATCAGCCCCAGCATTTT	CASSLTGSSNQPQHF
few	TRBV2	-	TRBJ2-7	TGTGCCAGCACCGCCTCCTGGGGGGCCGCTCAGCAGTACTTC	CASTASWGAAQQYF
few	TRBV4-1	-	TRBJ2-7	TGCGCCAGCAGTTACACAGGGAACGAGCAGTACTTC	CASSYTGNEQYF
few	TRBV19	TRBD1	TRBJ2-2	TGTGCCAGTACACCCTTCCCGGGACAGGGAGACACCGGGGAGCTGTTTTTT	CASTPFPGQGDTGELFF
few	TRBV27	-	TRBJ1-5	TGTGCCAGCAGTTTCACGAGCAATCAGCCCCAGCATTTT	CASSFTSNQPQHF
-	TRBV4-2	-	TRBJ1-2	TGTGCCAGCAGCCAAGAGGGGGGCGCGGCGGATGGCTACACCTTC	CASSQEGGAADGYTF
-	TRBV7-3	TRBD1	TRBJ1-2	TGTGCCAGCAGCCTGGACAGGGTGAGCGGCTACACCTTC	CASSLDRVSGYTF
-	TRBV14	TRBD2	TRBJ2-7	TGTGCCAGCAGCCAATCGGGCGGGGGGGTCTACGAGCAGTACTTC	CASSQSGGGVYEQYF
few	TRBV7-9	-	TRBJ1-2	TGTGCCAGCAGCTCCCGCGTTTTTGGCTACACCTTC	CASSSRVFGYTF
-	TRBV29-1	-	TRBJ2-7	TGCAGCGTAGCACTAAGTACTGCCTACGAGCAGTACTTC	CSVALSTAYEQYF
-	TRBV4-3	TRBD2	TRBJ2-7	TGCGCCAGCAGCCAAGAAGGAGGTAGTAGCGGGCGCGCCTACGAGCAGTACTTC	CASSQEGGSSGRAYEQYF
-	TRBV24-1	-	TRBJ1-2	TGTGCCACCAGTGATTCCCAGGACGGCTATGGCTACACCTTC	CATSDSQDGYGYTF
few	TRBV5-1	TRBD2	TRBJ2-3	TGCGCCAGCAGCGCCTCGGGCGGGAGAGATACGCAGTATTTT	CASSASGGRDTQYF
-	TRBV24-1	-	TRBJ1-1	TGTGCCACCAGCGCTCGGGACCGAGCTGAAGCTTTCTTT	CATSARDRAEAFF
-	TRBV7-2	TRBD2	TRBJ2-1	TGTGCCAGCAGCAATGGACTAGCGGGGAACAATGAGCAGTTCTTC	CASSNGLAGNNEQFF
-	TRBV5-6	-	TRBJ1-2	TGTGCCAGCAGCTTGAGGTTAATTGGTGGCTACACCTTC	CASSLRLIGGYTF
few	TRBV18	-	TRBJ2-7	TGTGCCAGCTCACCGGCCAGGGGAGGCGAGCAGTACTTC	CASSPARGGEQYF
few	TRBV5-1	TRBD1	TRBJ1-1	TGCGCCAGCAGACCCGGCGGACAGGATGAACGGCAAGTGAGCACTGAAGCTTTCTTT	CASRPGGQDERQVSTEAFF
-	TRBV29-1	TRBD1	TRBJ2-7	TGCAGCGTTGAAGGTCCAGTCCGGGACAGGGGGCTCGAGCAGTACTTC	CSVEGPVRDRGLEQYF
once	TRBV2	-	TRBJ1-5	TGTGCCAGCAGTCCCAGGACAGCTAGCAATCAGCCCCAGCATTTT	CASSPRTASNQPQHF
few	TRBV4-3	TRBD1	TRBJ2-7	TGCGCCAGCAGCCCCGGGACAGAGCCATACGAGCAGTACTTC	CASSPGTEPYEQYF
few	TRBV10-3	TRBD1	TRBJ2-7	TGTGCCATCAGTGAGCCCGGGCGGGCACAGGGGGCATACGAGCAGTACTTC	CAISEPGRAQGAYEQYF
few	TRBV6-6	-	TRBJ1-1	TGTGCCAGCAGTTACGGACACCAGACTGAAGCTTTCTTT	CASSYGHQTEAFF
few	TRBV6-2/TRBV6-3	-	TRBJ2-1	TGTGCCAGCAGCACACGCTCCCCAACCCATGAGCAGTTCTTC	CASSTRSPTHEQFF
few	TRBV4-1	-	TRBJ2-1	TGCGCCAGCAGCCAAGACTTCGGTCTCGGAAATGAGCAGTTCTTC	CASSQDFGLGNEQFF
-	TRBV5-5	-	TRBJ2-2	TGTGCCAGCAGCTTATCTTTGGACAGAGGGACCGGGGAGCTGTTTTTT	CASSLSLDRGTGELFF
few	TRBV7-9	-	TRBJ2-1	TGTGCCGTAGGACTCATCATGGGCAATGAGCAGTTCTTC	CAVGLIMGNEQFF
-	TRBV3-1	TRBD1	TRBJ2-1	TGTGCCAGCAGCCGAACCGGGACAGGGAGCTACAATGAGCAGTTCTTC	CASSRTGTGSYNEQFF
-	TRBV6-5	TRBD1	TRBJ2-3	TGCGCTTCCCGGGACAGATTCACAGATACGCAGTATTTT	CASRDRFTDTQYF
-	TRBV29-1	-	TRBJ2-3	TGCAGCGTTGAAGATTGGGTGGCAGGGGCAGATACGCAGTATTTT	CSVEDWVAGADTQYF
-	TRBV14	TRBD1	TRBJ2-7	TGTGCCAGCAGCCTGGGACAGATCCGCTACGAGCAGTACTTC	CASSLGQIRYEQYF
few	TRBV12-3/TRBV12-4	-	TRBJ1-5	TGTGCCAGCAGTTTCACAGCCGGGAGCAATCAGCCCCAGCATTTT	CASSFTAGSNQPQHF
few	TRBV29-1	-	TRBJ2-1	TGCAGCGTCGGTCTTGCGGGAGCCAGGGGCAATGAGCAGTTCTTC	CSVGLAGARGNEQFF
-	TRBV24-1	-	TRBJ2-3	TGTGCCACCAGTGATTTGCAGTCAGGGGCTGGGATAGATACGCAGTATTTT	CATSDLQSGAGIDTQYF
few	TRBV27	-	TRBJ1-2	TGTGCCAGCACCCATGGCAGGGGCTATGGCTACACCTTC	CASTHGRGYGYTF
few	TRBV12-3/TRBV12-4	TRBD1	TRBJ1-6	TGTGCCAGCAGCTCCGGGACAGATAATTCACCCCTCCACTTT	CASSSGTDNSPLHF
-	TRBV4-1	TRBD2	TRBJ2-5	TGCGCCAGCAGCCAAGAGGAACTAGCGGAGACCCAGTACTTC	CASSQEELAETQYF
few	TRBV5-1	-	TRBJ1-1	TGCGCCAGCAGCTTGCCGAACACTGAAGCTTTCTTT	CASSLPNTEAFF
-	TRBV6-5	-	TRBJ1-1	TGTGCCAGCACCGGGGGGGTTGAAGCTTTCTTT	CASTGGVEAFF
-	TRBV5-1	TRBD1	TRBJ2-1	TGCGCCAGCTCACGCACAGGGGACCATGAGCAGTTCTTC	CASSRTGDHEQFF